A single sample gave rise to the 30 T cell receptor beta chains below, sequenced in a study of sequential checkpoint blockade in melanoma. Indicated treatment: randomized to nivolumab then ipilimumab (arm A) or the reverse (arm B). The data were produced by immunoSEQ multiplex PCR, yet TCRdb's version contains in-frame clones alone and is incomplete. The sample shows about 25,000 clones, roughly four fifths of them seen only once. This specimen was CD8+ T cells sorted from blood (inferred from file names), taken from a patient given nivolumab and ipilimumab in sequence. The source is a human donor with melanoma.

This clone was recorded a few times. The CDR3 reads CASSLRPFGTADTQYF. In DNA, the CDR3 is TGTGCCAGCAGCTTACGTCCCTTTGGGACAGCTGATACGCAGTATTTT. J is TRBJ2-3 and V is TRBV7-6; TRBD1 matches 7 bases. Germline V gene data show CDR1 as SGHVS and CDR2 as FNYEAQ. The length of the CDR3 is 16 residues. The V gene end was trimmed by 2 bases and the J gene end by 6 bases; junction bases not matched to a gene: 11.

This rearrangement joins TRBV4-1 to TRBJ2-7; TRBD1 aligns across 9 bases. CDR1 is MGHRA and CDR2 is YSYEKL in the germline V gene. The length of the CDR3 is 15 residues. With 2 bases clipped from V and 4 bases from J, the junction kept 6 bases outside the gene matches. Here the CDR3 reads CASSQHDRGGYEQYF. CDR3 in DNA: TGCGCCAGCAGCCAACATGACAGGGGGGGATACGAGCAGTACTTC.

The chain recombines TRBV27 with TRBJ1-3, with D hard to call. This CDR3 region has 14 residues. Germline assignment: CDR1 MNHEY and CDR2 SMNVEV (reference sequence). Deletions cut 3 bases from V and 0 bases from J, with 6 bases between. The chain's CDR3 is CASSFRGSGNTIYF. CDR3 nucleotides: TGTGCCAGCAGTTTTCGGGGCTCTGGAAACACCATATATTTT.

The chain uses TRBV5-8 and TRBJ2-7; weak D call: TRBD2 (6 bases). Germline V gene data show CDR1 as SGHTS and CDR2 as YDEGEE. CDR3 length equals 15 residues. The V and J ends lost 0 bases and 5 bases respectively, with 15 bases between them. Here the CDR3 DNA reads TGTGCCAGCAGCTTGGGGGTCCTTAGCGGCCACGAGCAGTACTTC. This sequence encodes CASSLGVLSGHEQYF.

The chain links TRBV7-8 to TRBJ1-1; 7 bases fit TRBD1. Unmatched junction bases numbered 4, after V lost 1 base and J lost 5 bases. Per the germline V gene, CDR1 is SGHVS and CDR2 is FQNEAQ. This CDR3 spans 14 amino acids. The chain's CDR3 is CASSLGVQGTEAFF. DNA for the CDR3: TGTGCCAGCAGCTTAGGGGTACAGGGGACTGAAGCTTTCTTT.

The CDR3 nucleotides are TGTGCCAGCAGCTTACTTCCCGGTTACGAGCAGTACTTC. It codes for CASSLLPGYEQYF. The genes are TRBV28 and TRBJ2-7; the D is unclear. Between the trimmed V and J ends, which lost 6 bases and 4 bases, there was a span of 13 bases. The CDR3 loop spans 13 amino acids. Germline V lookup: CDR1 MDHEN, CDR2 SYDVKM. Drawing the rest from reference TRBV28 and TRBJ2-7, the complete variable domain is DVKVTQSSRYLVKRTGEKVFLECVQDMDHENMFWYRQDPGLGLRLIYFSYDVKMKEKGDIPEGYSVSREKKERFSLILESASTNQTSMYLCASSLLPGYEQYFGPGTRLTVT.

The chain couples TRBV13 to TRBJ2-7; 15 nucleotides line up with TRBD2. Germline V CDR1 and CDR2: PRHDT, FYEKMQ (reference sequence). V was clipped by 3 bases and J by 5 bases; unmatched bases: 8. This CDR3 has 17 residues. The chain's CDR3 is CASSFWGLAGGRNEQYF. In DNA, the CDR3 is TGTGCCAGCAGCTTTTGGGGACTAGCGGGAGGTCGCAACGAGCAGTACTTC.

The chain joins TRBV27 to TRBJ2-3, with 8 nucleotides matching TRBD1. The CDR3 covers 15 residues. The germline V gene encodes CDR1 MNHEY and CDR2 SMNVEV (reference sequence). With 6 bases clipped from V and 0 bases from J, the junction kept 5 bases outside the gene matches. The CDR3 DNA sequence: TGTGCCAGCAGGAAGGACAGGGCTAGCACAGATACGCAGTATTTT. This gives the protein CASRKDRASTDTQYF.

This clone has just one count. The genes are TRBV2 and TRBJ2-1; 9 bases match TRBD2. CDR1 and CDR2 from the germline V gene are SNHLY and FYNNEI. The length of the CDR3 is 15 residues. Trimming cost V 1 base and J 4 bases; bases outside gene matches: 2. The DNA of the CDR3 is TGTGCCAGCAGTGAAGGGACTAGCGTTTACAATGAGCAGTTCTTC. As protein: CASSEGTSVYNEQFF. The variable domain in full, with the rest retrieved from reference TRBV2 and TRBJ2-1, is EPEVTQTPSHQVTQMGQEVILRCVPISNHLYFYWYRQILGQKVEFLVSFYNNEISEKSEIFDDQFSVERPDGSNFTLKIRSTKLEDSAMYFCASSEGTSVYNEQFFGPGTRLTVL.

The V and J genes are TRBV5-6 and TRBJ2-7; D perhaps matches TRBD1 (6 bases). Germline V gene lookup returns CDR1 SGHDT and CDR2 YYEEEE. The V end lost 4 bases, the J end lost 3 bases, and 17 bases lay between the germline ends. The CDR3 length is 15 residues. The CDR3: CASSVWPGAGYEQYF. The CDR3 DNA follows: TGTGCCAGCAGCGTATGGCCAGGGGCAGGCTACGAGCAGTACTTC.

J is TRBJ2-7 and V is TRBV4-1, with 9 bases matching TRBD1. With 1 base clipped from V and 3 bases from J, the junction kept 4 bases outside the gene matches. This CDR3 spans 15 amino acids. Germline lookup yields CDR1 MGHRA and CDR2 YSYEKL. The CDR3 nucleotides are TGCGCCAGCAGCCAAGGGTCGGGACAGGGCTACGAGCAGTACTTC. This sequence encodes CASSQGSGQGYEQYF.

The CDR3 DNA follows: TGTGCCAGCAGTTTAGGGGGACAGCGGGGCTACACCTTC. Encoded protein: CASSLGGQRGYTF. This chain joins TRBV27 and TRBJ1-2; 7 positions match TRBD1. This CDR3 has 13 residues. With V trimmed by 2 bases and J by 8 bases, 5 bases remained unmatched. CDR1 is MNHEY, CDR2 SMNVEV, per germline (reference sequence).

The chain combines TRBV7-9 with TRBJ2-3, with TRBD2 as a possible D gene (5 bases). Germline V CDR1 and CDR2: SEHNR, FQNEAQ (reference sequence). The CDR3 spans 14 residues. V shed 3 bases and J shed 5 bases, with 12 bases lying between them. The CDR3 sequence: CASSFELGRDTQYF. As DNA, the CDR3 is TGTGCCAGCAGCTTTGAACTAGGAAGAGATACGCAGTATTTT.

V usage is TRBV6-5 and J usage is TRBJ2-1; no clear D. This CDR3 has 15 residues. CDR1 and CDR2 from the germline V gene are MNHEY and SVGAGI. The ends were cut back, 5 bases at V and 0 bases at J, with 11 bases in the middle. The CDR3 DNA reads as TGTGCCAGCAGTCCCGGTGTTAGCTCCTACAATGAGCAGTTCTTC. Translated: CASSPGVSSYNEQFF.

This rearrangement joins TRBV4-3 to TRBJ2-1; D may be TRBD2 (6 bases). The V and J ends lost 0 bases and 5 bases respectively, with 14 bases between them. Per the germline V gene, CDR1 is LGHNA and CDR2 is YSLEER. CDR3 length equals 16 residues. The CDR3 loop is CASSQDLLAPNNEQFF. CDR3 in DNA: TGCGCCAGCAGCCAAGATTTACTAGCCCCCAACAATGAGCAGTTCTTC.

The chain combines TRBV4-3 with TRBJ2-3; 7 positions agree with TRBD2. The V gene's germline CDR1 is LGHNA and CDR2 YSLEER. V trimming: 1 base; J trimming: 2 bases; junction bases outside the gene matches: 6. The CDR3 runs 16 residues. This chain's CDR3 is CASSQGASGVTDTQYF. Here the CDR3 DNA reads TGCGCCAGCAGCCAAGGGGCGAGCGGGGTCACAGATACGCAGTATTTT.

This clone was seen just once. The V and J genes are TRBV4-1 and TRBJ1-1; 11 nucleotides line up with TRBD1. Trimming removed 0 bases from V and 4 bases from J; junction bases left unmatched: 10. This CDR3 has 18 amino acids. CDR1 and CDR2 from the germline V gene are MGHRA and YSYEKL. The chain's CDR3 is CASSQDGRTGGRVTEAFF. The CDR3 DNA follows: TGCGCCAGCAGCCAAGATGGGAGGACAGGGGGCCGGGTCACTGAAGCTTTCTTT.

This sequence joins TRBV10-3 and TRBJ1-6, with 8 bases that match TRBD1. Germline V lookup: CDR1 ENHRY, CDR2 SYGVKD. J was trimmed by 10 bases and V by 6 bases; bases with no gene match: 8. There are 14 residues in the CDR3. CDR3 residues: CAISATGEESPLHF. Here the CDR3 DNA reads TGTGCCATCAGCGCGACAGGGGAGGAATCACCCCTCCACTTT.

The CDR3 DNA follows: TGTGCCAGCAGCCAAGATATGCTAGCGGGAGGACTGTACAATGAGCAGTTCTTC. Its translation: CASSQDMLAGGLYNEQFF. The chain uses TRBV14 and TRBJ2-1; 11 bases match TRBD2. CDR3 size: 18 residues. V lost 0 bases, J lost 4 bases, and 8 bases stayed unmatched. Germline V gene data show CDR1 as SGHDN and CDR2 as FVKESK. Full variable domain (remainder filled in from reference TRBV14 and TRBJ2-1): EAGVTQFPSHSVIEKGQTVTLRCDPISGHDNLYWYRRVMGKEIKFLLHFVKESKQDESGMPNNRFLAERTGGTYSTLKVQPAELEDSGVYFCASSQDMLAGGLYNEQFFGPGTRLTVL.

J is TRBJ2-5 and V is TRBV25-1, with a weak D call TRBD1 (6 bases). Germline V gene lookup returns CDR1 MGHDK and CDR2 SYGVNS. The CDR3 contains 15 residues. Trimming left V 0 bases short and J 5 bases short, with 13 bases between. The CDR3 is CASSEYWGLRETQYF. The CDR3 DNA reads TGTGCCAGCAGTGAATACTGGGGGCTTAGGGAGACCCAGTACTTC.

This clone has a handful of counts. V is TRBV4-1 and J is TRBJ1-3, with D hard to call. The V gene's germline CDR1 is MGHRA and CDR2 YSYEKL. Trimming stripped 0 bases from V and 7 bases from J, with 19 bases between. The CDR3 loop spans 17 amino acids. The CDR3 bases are TGCGCCAGCAGCCAAGAATTCATGTCGGTGCGTGTGAACACCATATATTTT. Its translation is CASSQEFMSVRVNTIYF.

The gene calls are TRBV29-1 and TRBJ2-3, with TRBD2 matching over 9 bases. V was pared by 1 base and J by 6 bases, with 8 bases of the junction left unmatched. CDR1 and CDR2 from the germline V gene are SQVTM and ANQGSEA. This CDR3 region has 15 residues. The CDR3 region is CSVEGGRGPTDTQYF. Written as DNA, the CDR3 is TGCAGCGTTGAAGGCGGGAGGGGGCCTACCGATACGCAGTATTTT.

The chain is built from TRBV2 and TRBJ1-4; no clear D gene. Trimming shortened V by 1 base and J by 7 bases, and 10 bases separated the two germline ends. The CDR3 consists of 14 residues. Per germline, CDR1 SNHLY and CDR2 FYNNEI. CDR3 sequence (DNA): TGTGCCAGCAGTGAAGGGAAGGAGGTTGAAAAACTGTTTTTT. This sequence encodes CASSEGKEVEKLFF. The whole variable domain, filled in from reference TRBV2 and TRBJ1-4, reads EPEVTQTPSHQVTQMGQEVILRCVPISNHLYFYWYRQILGQKVEFLVSFYNNEISEKSEIFDDQFSVERPDGSNFTLKIRSTKLEDSAMYFCASSEGKEVEKLFFGSGTQLSVL.

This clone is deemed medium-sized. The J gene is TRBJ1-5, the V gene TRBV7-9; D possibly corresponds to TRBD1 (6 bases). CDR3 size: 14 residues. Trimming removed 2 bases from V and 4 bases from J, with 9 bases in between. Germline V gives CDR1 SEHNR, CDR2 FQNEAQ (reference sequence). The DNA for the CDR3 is TGTGCCAGCAGCTTACAGGGGAAGAATCAGCCCCAGCATTTT. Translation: CASSLQGKNQPQHF.

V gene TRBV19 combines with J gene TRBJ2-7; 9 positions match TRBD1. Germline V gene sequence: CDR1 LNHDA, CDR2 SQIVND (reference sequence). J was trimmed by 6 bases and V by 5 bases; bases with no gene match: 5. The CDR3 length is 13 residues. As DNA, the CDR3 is TGTGCCAGTAGTGCCCAACAGGGGGCCGAGCAGTACTTC. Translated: CASSAQQGAEQYF.

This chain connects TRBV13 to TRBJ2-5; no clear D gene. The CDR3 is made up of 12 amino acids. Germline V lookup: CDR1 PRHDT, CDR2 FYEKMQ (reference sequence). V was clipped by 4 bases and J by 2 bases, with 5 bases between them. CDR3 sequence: CASSSLQETQYF. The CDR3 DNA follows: TGTGCCAGCAGCTCCCTTCAAGAGACCCAGTACTTC.

The CDR3 DNA follows: TGTGCCAGCAGTTACCTGGGGGGGACTAACTATGGCTACACCTTC. Its translation: CASSYLGGTNYGYTF. This sequence joins TRBV6-6 and TRBJ1-2; D may be TRBD1 (5 bases). The CDR3 loop spans 15 amino acids. Trimming took off 2 bases at V and 0 bases at J, with 10 bases between the two ends. Germline values: CDR1 MNHNY, CDR2 SVGAGI (reference sequence).

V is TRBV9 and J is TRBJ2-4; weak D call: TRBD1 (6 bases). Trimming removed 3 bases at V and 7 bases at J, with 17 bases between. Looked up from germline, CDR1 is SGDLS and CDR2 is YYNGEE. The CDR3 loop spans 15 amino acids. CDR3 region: CASSASQGRGNIQYF. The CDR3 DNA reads TGTGCCAGCAGCGCTTCGCAGGGAAGGGGGAACATTCAGTACTTC.

The CDR3 reads CATSRQQEYQPQHF. The DNA of the CDR3 is TGTGCCACCAGCAGACAACAGGAATATCAGCCCCAGCATTTT. V and J are TRBV15 and TRBJ1-5; tentative D call: TRBD1 (5 bases). The V gene lost 2 bases and the J gene lost 5 bases, with 10 bases spanning the gap. Looked up from germline, CDR1 is LNHNV and CDR2 is YYDKDF (reference sequence). The CDR3 is 14 amino acids.

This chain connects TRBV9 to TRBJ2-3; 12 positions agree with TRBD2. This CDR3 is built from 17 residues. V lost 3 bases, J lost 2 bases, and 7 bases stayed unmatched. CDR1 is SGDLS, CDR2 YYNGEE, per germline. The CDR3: CASSDPRTSGDTDTQYF. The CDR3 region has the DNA TGTGCCAGCAGCGATCCCCGGACTAGCGGGGACACAGATACGCAGTATTTT.